A single sample gave rise to the 32 T cell receptor beta chains below, sequenced in a study of cytomegalovirus exposure and HLA in healthy donors. Some clones are missing from TCRdb's copy, which holds only in-frame ones; the method was immunoSEQ multiplex PCR. The table includes roughly 150,000 clones, 85% to 90% detected once. Material: PBMCs. These receptors came from a young woman in good health and CMV-seropositive.

This clone turned up a few times. This rearrangement joins TRBV2 to TRBJ2-7; D call uncertain. CDR1 SNHLY and CDR2 FYNNEI come from the germline V gene. Trimming removed 7 bases at V and 0 bases at J, with 7 bases between. The CDR3 totals 12 residues. In nucleotides, the CDR3 is TGTGCCAGCATACGGAGCTCCTACGAGCAGTACTTC. Protein: CASIRSSYEQYF.

V gene TRBV11-3 combines with J gene TRBJ2-7, with D possibly TRBD2 on 6 matching bases. Trimming left V 5 bases short and J 0 bases short, with 11 bases between. CDR1 and CDR2 from the germline V gene are SGHNT and YENEEA. The CDR3 has 14 amino acids. CDR3 DNA sequence: TGTGCCAGCAGCCGGGGGAGAAGCTCCTACGAGCAGTACTTC. Translation: CASSRGRSSYEQYF.

The chain recombines TRBV30 with TRBJ1-4; D is perhaps TRBD1 (6 bases). V was cut by 0 bases and J by 6 bases, with 11 bases left in between. The germline V gene encodes CDR1 GTSNPN and CDR2 SVGIG (reference sequence). This CDR3 has 14 amino acids. CDR3 loop: CAWSVKAGDEKLFF. Written as DNA, the CDR3 is TGTGCCTGGAGTGTAAAGGCAGGGGATGAAAAACTGTTTTTT.

This clone was observed once. The V call is TRBV5-4, the J call TRBJ1-1, with D uncertain. Germline CDR1 reads SGHNT; CDR2 reads YYREEE (reference sequence). The CDR3 is 16 amino acids. Trimming took 4 bases from V and 1 from J, leaving 17 bases between them. CDR3 DNA sequence: TGTGCCAGCAGCGGAGGTATAGGACGGGCGAACACTGAAGCTTTCTTT. This translates into CASSGGIGRANTEAFF. Using reference TRBV5-4 and TRBJ1-1 for the parts outside the CDR3, the full variable domain is ETGVTQSPTHLIKTRGQQVTLRCSSQSGHNTVSWYQQALGQGPQFIFQYYREEENGRGNFPPRFSGLQFPNYSSELNVNALELDDSALYLCASSGGIGRANTEAFFGQGTRLTVV.

J is TRBJ2-7 and V is TRBV11-2, with TRBD2 matching over 11 bases. The CDR3 has 15 amino acids. Germline CDR1 SGHAT, CDR2 FQNNGV. With V trimmed by 4 bases and J by 2 bases, 4 bases remained unmatched. The CDR3 nucleotides read TGTGCCAGCAGCTCCGGGACTAGCGGAACCTACGAGCAGTACTTC. Its translation is CASSSGTSGTYEQYF.

The genes are TRBV2 and TRBJ2-7; possible D gene TRBD2, 5 bases. The CDR3 extends over 13 amino acids. The V gene lost 1 base and the J gene lost 7 bases, with 11 bases spanning the gap. From germline, CDR1 is SNHLY and CDR2 FYNNEI. The CDR3 here is CASSEESSVEQYF. Here the CDR3 DNA reads TGTGCCAGCAGTGAAGAAAGTAGCGTGGAGCAGTACTTC.

V is TRBV5-4 and J is TRBJ2-5, with D perhaps TRBD1 (6 bases). Trimming removed 1 base from V and 2 bases from J, with 9 bases in between. CDR3 length: 14 amino acids. The germline V gene encodes CDR1 SGHNT and CDR2 YYREEE (reference sequence). The DNA for the CDR3 is TGTGCCAGCAGCTTGTATGGACAGCAAGAGACCCAGTACTTC. As protein: CASSLYGQQETQYF.

The chain has TRBV9 and TRBJ2-3, with D possibly matching TRBD1 (6 bases). The germline V gene has CDR1 SGDLS and CDR2 YYNGEE. Trimming took 1 base from V and 4 from J, leaving 13 bases between them. CDR3 length equals 15 residues. The CDR3 is CASSVLGAGSDTQYF. The DNA of the CDR3 is TGTGCCAGCAGCGTACTGGGGGCGGGCTCAGATACGCAGTATTTT.

The chain couples TRBV28 to TRBJ2-1; TRBD1 matches 8 bases. J gave up 7 bases and V 3 bases, and 8 bases lay outside the gene matches. Germline V lookup: CDR1 MDHEN, CDR2 SYDVKM. The CDR3 spans 15 residues. The CDR3 loop reads CASSFPQGAQNEQFF. As DNA, the CDR3 is TGTGCCAGCAGTTTCCCCCAGGGGGCGCAGAATGAGCAGTTCTTC.

The V and J genes are TRBV6-4 and TRBJ1-2, with a weak D call TRBD1 (5 bases). From germline, CDR1 is MRHNA and CDR2 SNTAGT. The ends were cut back, 6 bases at V and 4 bases at J, with 12 bases in the middle. The CDR3 has 13 amino acids. CDR3 sequence reads: CASSRGAGYGYTF. CDR3 sequence (DNA): TGTGCCAGCAGCCGCGGGGCGGGCTATGGCTACACCTTC.

The rearrangement joins TRBV11-3 to TRBJ2-5; D perhaps matches TRBD1 (6 bases). V dropped 2 bases and J dropped 3 bases, with 10 bases sitting between them. Germline values: CDR1 SGHNT, CDR2 YENEEA. The CDR3 is 14 amino acids. In nucleotides, the CDR3 is TGTGCCAGCAGCTTACCGCAGGGGAAAGAGACCCAGTACTTC. Its translation: CASSLPQGKETQYF.

V usage is TRBV2 and J usage is TRBJ1-4, with 8 positions matching TRBD1. The CDR3 totals 13 residues. With V trimmed by 6 bases and J by 8 bases, 5 bases remained unmatched. CDR1 and CDR2 from the germline V gene are SNHLY and FYNNEI. The chain's CDR3 is CASSDRGSEKLFF. The CDR3 DNA reads as TGTGCCAGCAGCGACAGGGGTAGCGAAAAACTGTTTTTT.

V and J are TRBV25-1 and TRBJ2-7, with 10 nucleotides matching TRBD1. Unmatched junction bases numbered 9, after V lost 5 bases and J lost 5 bases. Germline-derived CDR1 and CDR2 are MGHDK and SYGVNS. The CDR3 totals 15 residues. The DNA for the CDR3 is TGTGCCAGCAGTTGGACCGGGACAGGGGTTCACGAGCAGTACTTC. Its protein is CASSWTGTGVHEQYF.

The CDR3 sequence: CASSLERGVNTEAFF. CDR3 coding DNA: TGCGCCAGCAGCTTGGAGCGGGGCGTGAACACTGAAGCTTTCTTT. The chain recombines TRBV5-1 with TRBJ1-1; TRBD1 might be the D (5 bases). V was shortened by 0 bases and J by 0 bases, with 9 bases between the two germline ends. Germline assignment: CDR1 SGHRS and CDR2 YFSETQ. The CDR3 loop spans 15 amino acids.

The chain combines TRBV2 with TRBJ2-5; 7 nucleotides agree with TRBD2. CDR3 length: 13 residues. The V gene end was trimmed by 5 bases and the J gene end by 4 bases; junction bases not matched to a gene: 4. The germline gives CDR1 SNHLY, CDR2 FYNNEI. CDR3 region: CASSSGMAETQYF. The DNA of the CDR3 is TGTGCCAGCAGTAGCGGGATGGCAGAGACCCAGTACTTC.

This sequence joins TRBV5-1 and TRBJ1-2; 7 nucleotides match TRBD1. The J segment lost 6 bases and the V segment lost 2 bases, leaving 4 bases of the junction unmatched. This CDR3 region has 13 residues. Germline V gives CDR1 SGHRS, CDR2 YFSETQ. The CDR3 DNA sequence: TGCGCCAGCAGCTTTGACAGGGAAAATGGCTACACCTTC. This gives the protein CASSFDRENGYTF.

J is TRBJ2-7 and V is TRBV4-2, with D possibly TRBD2 on 5 matching bases. Trimming left V 1 base short and J 4 bases short, with 11 bases between. The CDR3 is 14 residues long. Germline assignment: CDR1 LGHNA and CDR2 YNFKEQ. CDR3 DNA: TGTGCCAGCAGCCAAGGGCTAGCAGGATACGAGCAGTACTTC. Its translation: CASSQGLAGYEQYF.

This clone was seen a handful of times. The genes are TRBV29-1 and TRBJ1-1, with TRBD1 identical over 9 bases. Trimming took 6 bases from V and 5 from J; bases not matched to a gene: 16. CDR3 length: 16 residues. The germline CDR1 and CDR2 sequences are SQVTM and ANQGSEA. The CDR3 DNA follows: TGCAGCGTGAAAACTACAGGGGGCGCGGGTGGAACTGAAGCTTTCTTT. It translates to CSVKTTGGAGGTEAFF.

This clone was picked up one time. The CDR3 is CASSERGLNTEAFF. The CDR3 bases are TGCGCCAGCAGTGAGAGGGGCCTGAACACTGAAGCTTTCTTT. The chain couples TRBV10-1 to TRBJ1-1, with D maybe TRBD1 (5 bases). Trimming shortened V by 2 bases and J by 0 bases, and 7 bases separated the two germline ends. CDR3 size: 14 residues. The germline CDR1 and CDR2 sequences are WNHNN and SYGVQD (reference sequence).

The CDR3 DNA reads TGTGCCCTAGCACGGGGGGGGAGCACAGATACGCAGTATTTT. It is translated as CALARGGSTDTQYF. The gene calls are TRBV6-6 and TRBJ2-3; 8 nucleotides line up with TRBD2. The CDR3 totals 14 residues. Germline V gene lookup returns CDR1 MNHNY and CDR2 SVGAGI (reference sequence). V gave up 11 bases and J gave up 0 bases; unmatched junction bases: 7.

V and J are TRBV5-4 and TRBJ2-1; a possible D gene is TRBD2 (5 bases). Germline CDR1 and CDR2: SGHNT and YYREEE (reference sequence). The ends were cut back, 4 bases at V and 0 bases at J, with 11 bases in the middle. The CDR3 is 15 amino acids. DNA for the CDR3: TGTGCCAGCAGCGTCGGACTTAGCTCCTACAATGAGCAGTTCTTC. It specifies CASSVGLSSYNEQFF.

V is TRBV19 and J is TRBJ1-5; weak D call: TRBD1 (5 bases). V was clipped by 3 bases and J by 7 bases, with 16 bases between them. The CDR3 extends over 15 amino acids. Germline CDR1 reads LNHDA; CDR2 reads SQIVND (reference sequence). For the CDR3, the DNA is TGTGCCAGTAGTATTCGGGGGGTGGAACAACAGCCCCAGCATTTT. As protein: CASSIRGVEQQPQHF.

The genes are TRBV5-1 and TRBJ1-4, with 9 bases identical to TRBD1. The length of the CDR3 is 17 residues. Germline V gene data show CDR1 as SGHRS and CDR2 as YFSETQ. The V gene end was trimmed by 0 bases and the J gene end by 6 bases; junction bases not matched to a gene: 9. The CDR3 is CASSLAPTGGSDEKLFF. Here the CDR3 DNA reads TGCGCCAGCAGCTTGGCCCCTACAGGGGGCAGTGATGAAAAACTGTTTTTT.

The V and J genes are TRBV6-6 and TRBJ2-7; 9 bases map to TRBD1. This CDR3 comprises 14 residues. The trim removed 6 bases at V and 5 bases at J, leaving 8 bases unmatched. CDR1 and CDR2 (germline): MNHNY, SVGAGI (reference sequence). This CDR3 is CASRRMDRGNEQYF. Here the CDR3 DNA reads TGTGCCAGCAGGCGAATGGACAGGGGCAACGAGCAGTACTTC.

The V gene is TRBV28, the J gene TRBJ2-7, with a weak D call TRBD1 (6 bases). Germline V gene data show CDR1 as MDHEN and CDR2 as SYDVKM. The CDR3 contains 15 residues. The V end lost 5 bases, the J end lost 1 base, and 15 bases lay between the germline ends. The CDR3 DNA follows: TGTGCCAGCAGTCAAGGACAGCCAAAATCCTACGAGCAGTACTTC. It encodes CASSQGQPKSYEQYF.

This clone was observed a single time. The rearrangement joins TRBV20-1 to TRBJ1-4; D gene uncertain. Trimming cost V 4 bases and J 4 bases, with 4 bases left between them. The CDR3 has 11 amino acids. CDR1 is DFQATT and CDR2 is SNEGSKA in the germline V gene (reference sequence). The CDR3 loop reads CSATFNEKLFF. CDR3 nucleotides: TGCAGTGCTACGTTTAATGAAAAACTGTTTTTT.

The chain employs TRBV11-3 and TRBJ1-1, with D perhaps TRBD1 (5 bases). V was clipped by 5 bases and J by 7 bases, with 14 bases between them. This CDR3 contains 13 residues. The germline V gene has CDR1 SGHNT and CDR2 YENEEA. The chain's CDR3 is CASSPRGRGEAFF. In nucleotides, the CDR3 is TGTGCCAGCAGCCCACGGGGGAGAGGTGAAGCTTTCTTT.

The chain is built from TRBV9 and TRBJ2-3; TRBD2 aligns across 12 bases. Trimming took 4 bases from V and 5 from J; bases not matched to a gene: 5. The V gene's germline CDR1 is SGDLS and CDR2 YYNGEE. The CDR3 loop spans 15 amino acids. The DNA for the CDR3 is TGTGCCAGCAGCCTAGCGGGAGGGCTACTAGATACGCAGTATTTT. Residues: CASSLAGGLLDTQYF.

The chain links TRBV27 to TRBJ2-5, with 9 nucleotides matching TRBD2. CDR3 length: 14 amino acids. V lost 6 bases and J lost 5; bases outside the gene matches: 7. Per the germline V gene, CDR1 is MNHEY and CDR2 is SMNVEV (reference sequence). In DNA form, the CDR3 reads TGTGCCAGCAGCCGGGCGGGAGGGCCGGAGACCCAGTACTTC. Translating it yields CASSRAGGPETQYF.

This clone appeared a few times. The rearrangement joins TRBV15 to TRBJ2-7; possible D gene TRBD2, 5 bases. V lost 0 bases to trimming and J lost 5 bases, with 14 bases between them. Looked up from germline, CDR1 is LNHNV and CDR2 is YYDKDF (reference sequence). This CDR3 is built from 15 residues. The CDR3 nucleotides are TGTGCCACCAGCAGAGATCGAGGGAGTAACCACGAGCAGTACTTC. It is translated as CATSRDRGSNHEQYF. Supplemented by reference TRBV15 and TRBJ2-7, the full variable domain reads DAMVIQNPRYQVTQFGKPVTLSCSQTLNHNVMYWYQQKSSQAPKLLFHYYDKDFNNEADTPDNFQSRRPNTSFCFLDIRSPGLGDTAMYLCATSRDRGSNHEQYFGPGTRLTVT.

The chain uses TRBV30 and TRBJ2-3; 8 bases agree with TRBD2. The V gene's germline CDR1 is GTSNPN and CDR2 SVGIG (reference sequence). The CDR3 is 14 residues long. The V segment lost 4 bases and the J segment 4 bases; nucleotides outside the gene matches: 7. Here the CDR3 reads CAWTRGLDADTQYF. CDR3 DNA sequence: TGTGCCTGGACAAGGGGACTAGACGCAGATACGCAGTATTTT.

The chain couples TRBV28 to TRBJ2-7, with 13 bases fitting TRBD2. This CDR3 contains 16 residues. J lost 2 bases, V lost 3 bases, and 4 bases had no gene match. Looked up from germline, CDR1 is MDHEN and CDR2 is SYDVKM. The DNA of the CDR3 is TGTGCCAGCAGTTTTTTACTAGCGGGAGGGCCCTACGAGCAGTACTTC. Amino acid sequence: CASSFLLAGGPYEQYF.